This T cell receptor (beta chain) was profiled in a study of T cell repertoires in cytomegalovirus infection. Study-level points and caveats: Dominating the ex vivo response were TCR beta clonotypes that were CMV-specific and HLA-C-restricted. Summed frequency of public TCR beta families distinguished CMV carriers with the relevant HLA.

Comment on this clonotype: Its antigen remains unidentified.

TCRdb reprocessed the reads with MiXCR, giving one entry per CDR3 protein. The sample lists about 770,000 distinct CDR3 sequences; 25% to 35% were seen once. This CDR3 has 12 residues. The V end lost 8 bases, the J end lost 2 bases, and 8 bases lay between the germline ends. Germline assignment: CDR1 SEHNR and CDR2 FQNEAQ (reference sequence). The source was cultured CD8+ T cells from PBMCs, collected from culture after CMV antigen stimulation. J is TRBJ2-3 and V is TRBV7-9; D not certain. The TCR comes from a human donor in good health (CMV status not recorded). Some clones in this sample may be carry-over from other donors' samples. The CDR3 sequence is CASDSDTDTQYF. The DNA of the CDR3 is TGTGCCAGCGATTCGGACACAGATACGCAGTATTTT.